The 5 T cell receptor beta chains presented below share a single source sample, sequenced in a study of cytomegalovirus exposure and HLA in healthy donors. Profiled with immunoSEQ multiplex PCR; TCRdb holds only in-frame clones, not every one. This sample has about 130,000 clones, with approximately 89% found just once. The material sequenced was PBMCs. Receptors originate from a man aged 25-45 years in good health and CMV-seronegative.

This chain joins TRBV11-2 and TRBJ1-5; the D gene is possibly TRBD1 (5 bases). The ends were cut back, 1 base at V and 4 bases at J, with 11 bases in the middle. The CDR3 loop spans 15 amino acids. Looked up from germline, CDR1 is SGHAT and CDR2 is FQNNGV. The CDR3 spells CASSLGGTANQPQHF. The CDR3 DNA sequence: TGTGCCAGCAGCTTAGGCGGGACCGCGAATCAGCCCCAGCATTTT.

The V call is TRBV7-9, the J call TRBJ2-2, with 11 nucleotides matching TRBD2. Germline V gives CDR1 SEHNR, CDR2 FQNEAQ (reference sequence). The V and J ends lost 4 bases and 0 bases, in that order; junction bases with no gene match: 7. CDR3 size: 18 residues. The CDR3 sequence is CASSSTTSGVPNTGELFF. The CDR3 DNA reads TGTGCCAGCAGCTCCACGACTAGCGGGGTCCCGAACACCGGGGAGCTGTTTTTT.

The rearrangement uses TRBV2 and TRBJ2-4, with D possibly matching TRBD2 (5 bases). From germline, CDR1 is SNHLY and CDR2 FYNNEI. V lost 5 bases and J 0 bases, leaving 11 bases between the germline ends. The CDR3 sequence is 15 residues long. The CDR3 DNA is TGTGCCAGCAGTCCGGAGGTCCTAGCCAAAAACATTCAGTACTTC. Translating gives CASSPEVLAKNIQYF. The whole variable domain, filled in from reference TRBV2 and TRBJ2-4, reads EPEVTQTPSHQVTQMGQEVILRCVPISNHLYFYWYRQILGQKVEFLVSFYNNEISEKSEIFDDQFSVERPDGSNFTLKIRSTKLEDSAMYFCASSPEVLAKNIQYFGAGTRLSVL.

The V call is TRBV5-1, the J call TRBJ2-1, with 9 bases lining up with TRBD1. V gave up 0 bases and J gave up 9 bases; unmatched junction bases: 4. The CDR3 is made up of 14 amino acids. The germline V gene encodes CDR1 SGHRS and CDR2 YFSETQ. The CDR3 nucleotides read TGCGCCAGCAGCTTGGGGACAGGGGTGACTGAGCAGTTCTTC. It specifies CASSLGTGVTEQFF.

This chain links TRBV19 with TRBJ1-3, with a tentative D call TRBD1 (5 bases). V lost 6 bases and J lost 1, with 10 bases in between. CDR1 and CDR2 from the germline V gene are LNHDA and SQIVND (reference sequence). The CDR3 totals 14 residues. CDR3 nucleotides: TGTGCCAGTAGAGGGACTGGATCTGGAAACACCATATATTTT. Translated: CASRGTGSGNTIYF.